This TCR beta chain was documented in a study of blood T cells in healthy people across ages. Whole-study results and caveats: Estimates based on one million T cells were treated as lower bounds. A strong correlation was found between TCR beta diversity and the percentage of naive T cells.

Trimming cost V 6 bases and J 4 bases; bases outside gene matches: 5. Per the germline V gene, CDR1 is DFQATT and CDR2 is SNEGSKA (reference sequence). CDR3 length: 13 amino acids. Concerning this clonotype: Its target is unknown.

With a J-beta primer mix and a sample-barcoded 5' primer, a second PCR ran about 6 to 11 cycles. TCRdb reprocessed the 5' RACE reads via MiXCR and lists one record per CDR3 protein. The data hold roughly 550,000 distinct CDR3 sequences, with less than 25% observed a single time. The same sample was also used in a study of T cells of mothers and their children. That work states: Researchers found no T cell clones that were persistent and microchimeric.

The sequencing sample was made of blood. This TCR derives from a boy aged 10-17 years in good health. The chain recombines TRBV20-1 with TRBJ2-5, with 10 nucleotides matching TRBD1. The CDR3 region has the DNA TGCAGTGCCGCTGACAGGGGGCCAGAGACCCAGTACTTC. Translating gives CSAADRGPETQYF.